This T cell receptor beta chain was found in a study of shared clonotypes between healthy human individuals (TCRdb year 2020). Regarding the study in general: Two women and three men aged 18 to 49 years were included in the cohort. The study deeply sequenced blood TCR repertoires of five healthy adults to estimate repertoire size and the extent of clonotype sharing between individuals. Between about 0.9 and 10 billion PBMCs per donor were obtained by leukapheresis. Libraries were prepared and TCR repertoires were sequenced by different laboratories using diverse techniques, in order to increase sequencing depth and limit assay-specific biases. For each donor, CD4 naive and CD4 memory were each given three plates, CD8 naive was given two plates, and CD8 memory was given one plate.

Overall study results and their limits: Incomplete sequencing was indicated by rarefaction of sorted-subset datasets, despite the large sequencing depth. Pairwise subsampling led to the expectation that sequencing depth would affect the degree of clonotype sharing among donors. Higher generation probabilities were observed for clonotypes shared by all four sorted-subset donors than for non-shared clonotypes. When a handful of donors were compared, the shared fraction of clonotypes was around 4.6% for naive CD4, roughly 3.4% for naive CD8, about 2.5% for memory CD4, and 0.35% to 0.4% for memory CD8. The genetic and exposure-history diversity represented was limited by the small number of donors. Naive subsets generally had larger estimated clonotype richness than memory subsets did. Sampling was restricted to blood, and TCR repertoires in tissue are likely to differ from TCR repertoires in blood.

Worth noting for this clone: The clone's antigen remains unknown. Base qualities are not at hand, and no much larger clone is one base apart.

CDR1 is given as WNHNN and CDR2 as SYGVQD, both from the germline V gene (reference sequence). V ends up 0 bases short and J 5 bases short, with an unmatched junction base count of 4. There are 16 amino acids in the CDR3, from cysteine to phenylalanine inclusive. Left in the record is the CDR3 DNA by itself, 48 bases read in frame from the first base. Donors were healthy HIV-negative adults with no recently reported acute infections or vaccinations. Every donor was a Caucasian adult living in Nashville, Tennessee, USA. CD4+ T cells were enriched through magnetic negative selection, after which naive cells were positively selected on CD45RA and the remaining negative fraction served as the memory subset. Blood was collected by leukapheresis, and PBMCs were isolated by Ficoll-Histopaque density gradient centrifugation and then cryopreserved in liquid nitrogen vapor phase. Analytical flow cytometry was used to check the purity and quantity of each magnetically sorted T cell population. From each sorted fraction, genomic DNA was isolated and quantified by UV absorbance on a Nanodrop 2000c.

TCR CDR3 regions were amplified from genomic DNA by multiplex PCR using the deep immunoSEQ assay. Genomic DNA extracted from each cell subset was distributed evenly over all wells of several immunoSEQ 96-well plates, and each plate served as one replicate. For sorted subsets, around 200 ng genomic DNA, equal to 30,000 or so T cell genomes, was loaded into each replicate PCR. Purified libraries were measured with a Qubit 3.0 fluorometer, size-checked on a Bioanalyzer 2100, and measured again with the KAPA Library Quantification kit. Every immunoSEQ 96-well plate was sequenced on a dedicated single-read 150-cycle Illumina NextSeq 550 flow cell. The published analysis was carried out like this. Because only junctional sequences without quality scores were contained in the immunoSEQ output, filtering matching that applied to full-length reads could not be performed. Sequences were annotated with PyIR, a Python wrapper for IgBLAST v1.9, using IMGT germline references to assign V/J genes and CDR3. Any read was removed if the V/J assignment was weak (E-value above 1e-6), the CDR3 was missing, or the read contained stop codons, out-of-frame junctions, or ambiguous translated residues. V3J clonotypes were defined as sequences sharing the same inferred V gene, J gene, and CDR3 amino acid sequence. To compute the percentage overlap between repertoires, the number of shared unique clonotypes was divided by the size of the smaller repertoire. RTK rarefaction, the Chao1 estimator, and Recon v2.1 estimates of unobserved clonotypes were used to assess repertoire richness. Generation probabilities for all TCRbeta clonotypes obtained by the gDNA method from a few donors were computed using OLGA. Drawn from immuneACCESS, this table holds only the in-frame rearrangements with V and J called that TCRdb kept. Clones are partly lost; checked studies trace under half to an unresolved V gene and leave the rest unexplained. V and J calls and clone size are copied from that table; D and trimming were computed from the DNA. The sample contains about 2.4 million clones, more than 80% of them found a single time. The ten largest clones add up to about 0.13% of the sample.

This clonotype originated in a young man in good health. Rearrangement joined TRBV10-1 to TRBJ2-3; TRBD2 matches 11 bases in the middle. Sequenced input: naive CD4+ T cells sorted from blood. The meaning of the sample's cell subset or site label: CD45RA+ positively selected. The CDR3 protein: CASSESSGRGIDTQYF. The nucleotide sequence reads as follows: TGCGCCAGCAGTGAGTCTAGCGGGAGGGGGATAGATACGCAGTATTTT.